This T cell receptor beta chain was retrieved from a study of CD8+CD57+ T cells in acquired aplastic anemia. General study points: Found in both controls and patients were some 31 CD8+ CDR3 sequences.

Germline-derived CDR1 and CDR2 are SGHRS and YFSETQ. This CDR3 comprises 14 residues. In regard to this clonotype: Its antigen is unidentified. At one of its ends the junction is not consistent with the germline gene, which may arise from a read error.

CDR3 and TCR beta VDJ profiling relied on genomic DNA as the template. Each CDR3 protein is one row after TCRdb ran MiXCR on the reads. Among hundreds of thousands of distinct CDR3 sequences listed, roughly 68% were seen once. The source is a human donor in good health, serving as a control. V usage is TRBV5-1 and J usage is TRBJ2-2; D remains unclear. The material sequenced was sorted CD4+, CD8+, or CD8+CD57+ T cells (not recorded which) from PBMCs. The CDR3 sequence is CASGLDGATEELFF. CDR3 bases: TGCGCCAGCGGCTTGGACGGCGCCACCGAGGAGCTGTTTTTT.